Listed below are T cell receptor beta chains from one sample, sequenced in a study of early T cells in non-severe SARS-CoV-2 infection. TCRdb re-analysed the 5' RACE reads in MiXCR, keeping a single row per CDR3 protein. The profile shows about 68,000 distinct CDR3 sequences, 9.5% to 15% of them singletons. Sample: whole blood. The receptors here all came from an adult who was a healthcare worker with PCR-confirmed SARS-CoV-2 infection or an uninfected control (not recorded which). Each CDR3 is given with its conserved first and last residue. Each record gives: V gene, J gene, clone size, D gene, CDR3 protein, CDR3 DNA. A D gene is named only where the DNA matches it firmly. Part of the rows lack a size; the others show once, few, many or a class for expanded clones.

TRBV4-3,TRBJ1-4,few,.,CASSQADTWNEKLFF,TGCGCCAGCAGCCAGGCGGACACGTGGAATGAAAAACTGTTTTTT
TRBV6-5,TRBJ2-4,.,TRBD1,CASVYTGQGKNIQYF,TGTGCCAGCGTGTATACGGGACAGGGGAAAAACATTCAGTACTTC
TRBV3-1,TRBJ2-3,few,.,CASSRRQGTDTQYF,TGTGCCAGCAGCCGGCGACAGGGCACAGATACGCAGTATTTT
TRBV2,TRBJ2-7,many,.,CASSEGHLKYEQYF,TGTGCCAGCAGTGAAGGGCACCTAAAATACGAGCAGTACTTC
TRBV5-1,TRBJ2-1,.,.,CASSPQAAYNEQFF,TGCGCCAGCAGCCCCCAGGCGGCCTACAATGAGCAGTTCTTC
TRBV3-1,TRBJ2-7,few,.,CASSVTGYEQYF,TGTGCCAGCAGCGTCACAGGGTACGAGCAGTACTTC
TRBV20-1,TRBJ2-4,few,.,CSARAGFGAKNIQYF,TGCAGTGCTAGAGCAGGGTTTGGAGCCAAAAACATTCAGTACTTC
TRBV30,TRBJ2-7,many,TRBD2,CAQAREANYEQYF,TGTGCCCAGGCCCGGGAGGCCAACTACGAGCAGTACTTC
TRBV7-6,TRBJ1-1,.,.,CASSLLSSGSTEAFF,TGTGCCAGCAGCTTACTCTCCTCGGGTAGCACTGAAGCTTTCTTT
TRBV12-3/TRBV12-4,TRBJ2-7,.,.,CASSLGGIHEQYF,TGTGCCAGCAGTTTGGGCGGAATCCACGAGCAGTACTTC
TRBV20-1,TRBJ1-2,many,.,CSAPTQGHYGYTF,TGCAGTGCTCCAACCCAGGGTCACTATGGCTACACCTTC
TRBV11-2,TRBJ1-1,many,TRBD1,CASSLPTGSTEAFF,TGTGCCAGCAGCTTACCGACAGGGAGCACTGAAGCTTTCTTT
TRBV20-1,TRBJ2-3,many,.,CSAISGARTDTQYF,TGCAGTGCAATCTCGGGGGCCCGCACAGATACGCAGTATTTT
TRBV12-5,TRBJ1-1,few,.,CASGLGLNTEAFF,TGTGCTAGTGGTTTGGGCCTGAACACTGAAGCTTTCTTT
TRBV14,TRBJ2-3,.,.,CASSPLRGAGPQYF,TGTGCCAGCAGCCCCCTCCGGGGGGCCGGCCCGCAGTATTTT
TRBV7-8,TRBJ2-3,.,.,CASSLERSTDTQYF,TGTGCCAGCAGCTTAGAGCGAAGCACAGATACGCAGTATTTT
TRBV5-6,TRBJ1-2,.,.,CASSLSGELNYGYTF,TGTGCCAGCAGCTTATCAGGAGAACTTAACTATGGCTACACCTTC
TRBV7-2,TRBJ1-3,few,.,CASSSQGWGAGNTIYF,TGTGCCAGCAGCTCCCAGGGGTGGGGTGCTGGAAACACCATATATTTT
TRBV12-3/TRBV12-4,TRBJ2-3,many,.,CASSNPGTAFNTQYF,TGTGCCAGCAGTAACCCAGGGACTGCCTTTAATACGCAGTATTTT
TRBV12-3/TRBV12-4,TRBJ1-4,.,.,CASCAPPGRWYGKLFF,TGTGCCAGCTGCGCCCCTCCGGGACGGTGGTATGGAAAACTGTTTTTT
TRBV30,TRBJ2-5,many,.,CAWRATGFVIGETQYF,TGTGCCTGGAGAGCTACAGGGTTTGTCATCGGAGAGACCCAGTACTTC
TRBV5-4,TRBJ2-2,many,.,CASSPRGGIIEAGELFF,TGTGCCAGCAGCCCCCGAGGGGGGATAATAGAGGCCGGGGAGCTGTTTTTT
TRBV18,TRBJ1-2,few,.,CASSPTWATIDYGYTF,TGTGCCAGCTCACCAACTTGGGCCACCATCGACTATGGCTACACCTTC
TRBV6-5,TRBJ1-4,.,.,CASSLSWLNEKLFF,TGTGCCAGCAGTTTAAGTTGGCTTAATGAAAAACTGTTTTTT
TRBV30,TRBJ2-7,.,TRBD1,CAWSERTGRYEQYF,TGTGCCTGGAGCGAACGGACAGGGAGGTACGAGCAGTACTTC
TRBV7-9,TRBJ2-3,.,.,CASSLGSGTDTQYF,TGTGCCAGCAGCTTAGGCTCGGGGACAGATACGCAGTATTTT
TRBV25-1,TRBJ2-4,few,TRBD1,CASAPPGTGTDIQYF,TGTGCCAGCGCCCCCCCCGGGACAGGGACGGACATTCAGTACTTC
TRBV6-5,TRBJ1-1,.,.,CASNPTENTEAFF,TGTGCCAGCAACCCGACAGAGAACACTGAAGCTTTCTTT
TRBV7-8,TRBJ2-7,.,.,CASSSLGGRSYEQYF,TGTGCCAGCAGCTCCTTGGGGGGTCGCTCCTACGAGCAGTACTTC
TRBV29-1,TRBJ1-2,.,TRBD1,CSARGTDGYTF,TGCAGCGCCAGGGGGACGGATGGCTACACCTTC
TRBV7-2,TRBJ2-6,few,.,CASSLGRFSGANVLTF,TGTGCCAGCAGCCTAGGACGGTTCTCTGGGGCCAACGTCCTGACTTTC
TRBV15,TRBJ2-3,many,.,CATSSRSTDTQYF,TGTGCCACCAGCAGTCGCAGCACAGATACGCAGTATTTT
TRBV15,TRBJ2-2,many,.,CATSGPAGRETGELFF,TGTGCCACCAGCGGACCAGCAGGGAGAGAAACCGGGGAGCTGTTTTTT
TRBV12-3/TRBV12-4,TRBJ1-2,few,.,CASSSVSVGYGYTF,TGTGCCAGCAGTTCAGTCTCCGTGGGGTATGGCTACACCTTC
TRBV30,TRBJ1-1,many,.,CAWRTRGWNTEAFF,TGTGCCTGGAGGACCAGGGGCTGGAACACTGAAGCTTTCTTT
TRBV15,TRBJ1-5,.,.,CATSRGEGSNQPQHF,TGTGCCACCAGCAGAGGGGAGGGGAGCAATCAGCCCCAGCATTTT
TRBV10-3,TRBJ2-7,many,.,CATRNFRASYEQYF,TGTGCCACCCGGAACTTCAGGGCCTCCTACGAGCAGTACTTC
TRBV4-1,TRBJ2-2,few,TRBD1,CASSAMWLPVGQGGKDTGELFF,TGCGCCAGCAGCGCAATGTGGCTCCCCGTAGGACAGGGAGGAAAGGACACCGGGGAGCTGTTTTTT
TRBV10-3,TRBJ1-1,.,.,CAISDRTGLLVPTEAFF,TGTGCCATCAGTGACAGGACGGGCCTCCTGGTCCCGACTGAAGCTTTCTTT
TRBV5-1,TRBJ2-7,.,.,CASSLGRAGMTYEQYF,TGCGCCAGCAGCTTGGGGCGGGCAGGGATGACCTACGAGCAGTACTTC
TRBV20-1,TRBJ2-7,.,TRBD1,CSALTDRDSPYEQYF,TGCAGTGCTCTTACCGACCGGGACAGCCCCTACGAGCAGTACTTC
TRBV3-1,TRBJ1-2,few,.,CASSQDDYGYTF,TGTGCCAGCAGCCAAGATGATTATGGCTACACCTTC
TRBV29-1,TRBJ2-5,.,.,CSVDSRDPVATQYF,TGCAGCGTTGATAGCAGAGACCCTGTGGCGACCCAGTACTTC
TRBV6-1,TRBJ1-1,many,TRBD1,CASSALRGTEAFF,TGTGCCAGCAGTGCCCTCAGGGGGACTGAAGCTTTCTTT
TRBV5-1,TRBJ2-7,many,.,CASSLDATYEQYF,TGCGCCAGCAGCTTAGACGCAACCTACGAGCAGTACTTC
TRBV12-3/TRBV12-4,TRBJ1-2,many,.,CASSFATRGYTF,TGTGCCAGCAGTTTCGCCACACGGGGCTACACCTTC
TRBV5-1,TRBJ1-6,.,TRBD1,CASREGDSLSPLHF,TGCGCCAGCAGAGAGGGGGACAGCCTCTCGCCCCTCCACTTT